This entry lists 32 T cell receptor beta chains sequenced from one sample in a study of cytomegalovirus exposure and HLA in healthy donors. Primers included in the PCR were 60 Vbeta and 13 Jbeta primers. Profiled with immunoSEQ multiplex PCR; TCRdb holds only in-frame clones, not every one. Of 200,000 to 250,000 clones in the sample, 65% to 85% were seen once. Sequences were obtained from PBMCs. The receptors were gathered from a woman aged 25 to 45 in good health and CMV-seronegative.

This sequence joins TRBV9 and TRBJ2-1; 9 bases are a match to TRBD2. The trim removed 1 base at V and 0 bases at J, leaving 2 bases unmatched. CDR1 is SGDLS, CDR2 YYNGEE, per germline. CDR3 length: 16 amino acids. CDR3 bases: TGTGCCAGCAGCGTAACTAGCGGGTACTCCTACAATGAGCAGTTCTTC. It codes for CASSVTSGYSYNEQFF. Full variable domain (remainder filled in from reference TRBV9 and TRBJ2-1): DSGVTQTPKHLITATGQRVTLRCSPRSGDLSVYWYQQSLDQGLQFLIQYYNGEERAKGNILERFSAQQFPDLHSELNLSSLELGDSALYFCASSVTSGYSYNEQFFGPGTRLTVL.

J is TRBJ1-1 and V is TRBV28, with 10 positions matching TRBD1. Unmatched junction bases numbered 9, after V lost 6 bases and J lost 5 bases. The CDR3 covers 15 residues. CDR1 MDHEN and CDR2 SYDVKM come from the germline V gene. The CDR3 spells CASSYDRGLGTEAFF. The DNA for the CDR3 is TGTGCCAGCAGCTACGACAGGGGGCTGGGTACTGAAGCTTTCTTT.

This clone was picked up a small number of times. The CDR3 bases are TGTGCCAGCAGCTTTCTTGGAAACACCATATATTTT. Protein: CASSFLGNTIYF. The V and J genes are TRBV7-9 and TRBJ1-3; D not resolved. Trimming stripped 3 bases from V and 3 bases from J, with 3 bases between. Germline assignment: CDR1 SEHNR and CDR2 FQNEAQ (reference sequence). The CDR3 is 12 residues long.

This clone showed up just once. V usage is TRBV7-2 and J usage is TRBJ1-5; no reliable D call. The germline gives CDR1 SGHTA, CDR2 FQGNSA. Trimming took off 1 base at V and 6 bases at J, with 13 bases between the two ends. CDR3 length equals 15 residues. The chain's CDR3 is CASSLGPGLGQPQHF. The CDR3 region has the DNA TGTGCCAGCAGCTTAGGGCCGGGTCTAGGTCAGCCCCAGCATTTT.

This clone was seen a single time. V usage is TRBV5-1 and J usage is TRBJ2-2, with 14 bases fitting TRBD2. The CDR3 extends over 20 amino acids. Trimming removed 1 base from V and 4 bases from J; junction bases left unmatched: 12. Germline CDR1 SGHRS, CDR2 YFSETQ. CDR3 DNA: TGCGCCAGCAGCTTGTTTCCGGGACTAGCGGGGGCCAGGGGCACCGGGGAGCTGTTTTTT. It is translated as CASSLFPGLAGARGTGELFF. The full variable domain, with the rest looked up from reference TRBV5-1 and TRBJ2-2, is KAGVTQTPRYLIKTRGQQVTLSCSPISGHRSVSWYQQTPGQGLQFLFEYFSETQRNKGNFPGRFSGRQFSNSRSEMNVSTLELGDSALYLCASSLFPGLAGARGTGELFFGEGSRLTVL.

V usage is TRBV15 and J usage is TRBJ2-1; perhaps TRBD2 as D (6 bases). The CDR3 is made up of 15 amino acids. Trimming stripped 0 bases from V and 2 bases from J, with 8 bases between. Germline V CDR1 and CDR2: LNHNV, YYDKDF (reference sequence). The CDR3 DNA reads as TGTGCCACCAGCAGAGAGCCGGGGGCCTACAATGAGCAGTTCTTC. Translating gives CATSREPGAYNEQFF.

Note on this clone: The junction does not match germline at one end; this may be a read error. V is TRBV7-9 and J is TRBJ2-3; D is undetermined. The CDR3 is 12 amino acids. CDR1 is SEHNR, CDR2 FQNEAQ, per germline (reference sequence). The CDR3 loop reads CSSLLSSDTQYF. Written as DNA, the CDR3 is TGTTCCAGCCTTCTAAGTTCCGATACGCAGTATTTT. The full variable domain, its missing parts supplied by reference TRBV7-9 and TRBJ2-3, is DTGVSQNPRHKITKRGQNVTFRCDPISEHNRLYWYRQTLGQGPEFLTYFQNEAQLEKSRLLSDRFSAERPKGSFSTLEIQRTEQGDSAMYLCSSLLSSDTQYFGPGTRLTVL.

The V and J genes are TRBV6-5 and TRBJ1-2; D is unresolved. V lost 6 bases to trimming and J lost 4 bases, with 18 bases between them. Looked up from germline, CDR1 is MNHEY and CDR2 is SVGAGI. The CDR3 runs 15 residues. In DNA, the CDR3 is TGTGCCAGCAGCCCCGATGAGGGTGCCTCCTATGGCTACACCTTC. Its protein product is CASSPDEGASYGYTF.

V and J are TRBV5-1 and TRBJ1-2, with D possibly matching TRBD1 (5 bases). Deletions cut 1 base from V and 4 bases from J, with 11 bases between. The CDR3 contains 14 residues. The germline V gene encodes CDR1 SGHRS and CDR2 YFSETQ. In nucleotides, the CDR3 is TGCGCCAGCAGCTTGCCTGGGGCTAGCTATGGCTACACCTTC. Its translation: CASSLPGASYGYTF.

The chain couples TRBV5-1 to TRBJ2-3, with 8 bases identical to TRBD1. V dropped 0 bases and J dropped 6; count of bases not matched to a gene: 6. Germline V gene lookup returns CDR1 SGHRS and CDR2 YFSETQ. The CDR3 covers 15 residues. The CDR3 reads CASSLETGVGDTQYF. The CDR3 nucleotides read TGCGCCAGCAGCTTGGAGACAGGGGTTGGGGATACGCAGTATTTT.

The chain combines TRBV6-6 with TRBJ1-5; 7 nucleotides align to TRBD1. This CDR3 has 15 residues. V shed 6 bases and J 7 bases; nucleotides not matched to a gene: 12. Germline loops: CDR1 MNHNY, CDR2 SVGAGI (reference sequence). CDR3 DNA: TGTGCCAGCAGGTCACCGGGACAGCCCAGGCAGCCCCAGCATTTT. The encoded protein is CASRSPGQPRQPQHF.

In this sample, this clone turned up once. The V gene is TRBV5-1, the J gene TRBJ2-7, with a possible D match to TRBD2 (5 bases). This CDR3 contains 12 residues. V dropped 6 bases and J dropped 6 bases, with 13 bases sitting between them. Germline CDR1 is SGHRS and CDR2 is YFSETQ. The CDR3 DNA reads TGCGCCAGCACCATCAACCGGGGCGAGCAGTACTTC. Translation: CASTINRGEQYF.

This clone was found once. The sample contains more than one DNA sequence encoding this CDR3. The chain joins TRBV4-1 to TRBJ2-3; 9 nucleotides agree with TRBD2. After removal of 3 bases from V and 5 bases from J, the junction contained 12 bases not matched to a gene. Germline V gives CDR1 MGHRA, CDR2 YSYEKL. The CDR3 is 17 residues long. CDR3 coding DNA: TGCGCCAGCAGCCATCCCGGGCGGGGGGGCGAGGGAGATACGCAGTATTTT. Protein product: CASSHPGRGGEGDTQYF.

The rearrangement links TRBV1 to TRBJ2-3; TRBD2 is the table's D call and was not checked against the DNA. TRBV1 is marked as a pseudogene. This CDR3 has 17 residues. CDR3 residues: CTSSQGGLAVTHRYAVF. The DNA for the CDR3 is TGCACCAGCAGCCAAGGGGGACTAGCAGTAACGCACAGATACGCAGTATTT.

Remarks on this clone: At one boundary the junction diverges from the germline segment, which might be a read error. The chain carries TRBV5-7 and TRBJ1-2; 7 bases match TRBD1. TRBV5-7 is an ORF, and what it does is uncertain. The length of the CDR3 is 16 residues. CDR3 sequence (DNA): TGTGCCAGCACCTCCCCGACAGGGTACACAGTAAGCGGCTACCCCTTC. Residues: CASTSPTGYTVSGYPF.

The chain links TRBV18 to TRBJ2-7; 8 bases fit TRBD1. The germline V gene encodes CDR1 KGHSH and CDR2 LQKENI. The CDR3 covers 15 residues. The V and J ends lost 3 bases and 3 bases, in that order; junction bases with no gene match: 7. CDR3 amino acids: CASSPQGQGVYEQYF. The DNA for the CDR3 is TGTGCCAGCTCACCGCAAGGACAGGGAGTCTACGAGCAGTACTTC.

The V call is TRBV6-1, the J call TRBJ2-7; D ambiguous. With 5 bases removed from V and 1 base from J, the gap between germline ends came to 15 bases. Germline V gene data show CDR1 as MNHNS and CDR2 as SASEGT. This CDR3 spans 15 amino acids. The CDR3 loop is CASSSYYGLSYEQYF. The CDR3 DNA is TGTGCCAGCAGTTCATACTACGGTTTATCCTACGAGCAGTACTTC.

The rearrangement uses TRBV2 and TRBJ2-5, with 11 bases fitting TRBD1. J gave up 5 bases and V 9 bases, and 8 bases lay outside the gene matches. The CDR3 has 14 amino acids. Germline assignment: CDR1 SNHLY and CDR2 FYNNEI. The CDR3 reads CASPPGTGGETQYF. In nucleotides, the CDR3 is TGTGCCAGTCCGCCCGGGACAGGGGGGGAGACCCAGTACTTC. The entire variable domain, with the rest obtained from reference TRBV2 and TRBJ2-5, is as follows: EPEVTQTPSHQVTQMGQEVILRCVPISNHLYFYWYRQILGQKVEFLVSFYNNEISEKSEIFDDQFSVERPDGSNFTLKIRSTKLEDSAMYFCASPPGTGGETQYFGPGTRLLVL.

About this clone itself: Different DNA sequences within this sample yield the same CDR3. This chain links TRBV5-4 with TRBJ2-5, with D unresolved. V lost 0 bases and J lost 4, with 7 bases in between. This CDR3 contains 13 residues. Per germline, CDR1 SGHNT and CDR2 YYREEE (reference sequence). The CDR3, as DNA: TGTGCCAGCAGCTTGGGTGGCCCAGAGACCCAGTACTTC. Its protein is CASSLGGPETQYF. Using reference TRBV5-4 and TRBJ2-5 for the parts outside the CDR3, the full variable domain is ETGVTQSPTHLIKTRGQQVTLRCSSQSGHNTVSWYQQALGQGPQFIFQYYREEENGRGNFPPRFSGLQFPNYSSELNVNALELDDSALYLCASSLGGPETQYFGPGTRLLVL.

V and J are TRBV21-1 and TRBJ2-7; TRBD2 is the table's D call and was not checked against the DNA. TRBV21-1 is an annotated pseudogene. The CDR3 has 18 residues. Written as DNA, the CDR3 is TGTGCCAGCAGCAAACGGCCTAGCGGGAGGTCAAACTCCTACGAGCAGTACTTC. Amino acids: CASSKRPSGRSNSYEQYF.

As for this clone: Other DNA sequences in this sample translate to the same CDR3. The chain carries TRBV7-9 and TRBJ2-3, with 7 positions matching TRBD2. The germline V gene has CDR1 SEHNR and CDR2 FQNEAQ (reference sequence). The J segment lost 0 bases and the V segment lost 5 bases, leaving 2 bases of the junction unmatched. The CDR3 runs to 14 residues. CDR3 protein: CASSPGGSTDTQYF. The CDR3 DNA follows: TGTGCCAGCAGCCCGGGAGGCAGCACAGATACGCAGTATTTT.

The rearrangement links TRBV5-1 to TRBJ2-1; 11 bases map to TRBD1. The CDR3 totals 16 residues. Trimming took 3 bases from V and 7 from J; bases not matched to a gene: 9. Germline assignment: CDR1 SGHRS and CDR2 YFSETQ. CDR3: CASSSVTGTGGNEQFF. For the CDR3, the DNA is TGCGCCAGCAGCTCGGTGACCGGGACAGGGGGGAATGAGCAGTTCTTC. The full variable domain, rest sourced from reference TRBV5-1 and TRBJ2-1, is KAGVTQTPRYLIKTRGQQVTLSCSPISGHRSVSWYQQTPGQGLQFLFEYFSETQRNKGNFPGRFSGRQFSNSRSEMNVSTLELGDSALYLCASSSVTGTGGNEQFFGPGTRLTVL.

The gene calls are TRBV5-5 and TRBJ2-3, with 8 bases aligning to TRBD1. V lost 4 bases and J lost 1; bases outside the gene matches: 14. This CDR3 region has 18 residues. Looked up from germline, CDR1 is SGHKS and CDR2 is YYEKEE (reference sequence). The CDR3 loop is CASSLRPPRGLGTDTQYF. The CDR3 coding sequence is TGTGCCAGCAGCCTTAGGCCCCCCAGGGGGCTCGGCACAGATACGCAGTATTTT.

J is TRBJ1-1 and V is TRBV7-9; D is possibly TRBD1 (5 bases). Germline CDR1 is SEHNR and CDR2 is FQNEAQ (reference sequence). Deletions cut 5 bases from V and 11 bases from J, with 12 bases between. This CDR3 region has 11 residues. The CDR3 nucleotides read TGTGCCAGCAGCGTGGGACTTGGGGCTTTCTTT. It specifies CASSVGLGAFF.

This clone showed up just a few times. The rearrangement links TRBV6-1 to TRBJ2-1; 7 bases map to TRBD2. Unmatched junction bases numbered 4, after V lost 6 bases and J lost 2 bases. The CDR3 loop spans 14 amino acids. Germline V CDR1 and CDR2: MNHNS, SASEGT. The CDR3 bases are TGTGCCAGCAGCGAGCGGGGCGCCTACAATGAGCAGTTCTTC. Its translation: CASSERGAYNEQFF.

This clone was seen more than once but under ten times. This rearrangement joins TRBV27 to TRBJ2-7, with a weak D call TRBD2 (5 bases). CDR1 is MNHEY and CDR2 is SMNVEV in the germline V gene (reference sequence). This CDR3 contains 14 residues. V was cut by 4 bases and J by 3 bases, with 13 bases left in between. Here the CDR3 reads CASSYDGGLYEQYF. CDR3 DNA: TGTGCCAGCAGTTACGACGGAGGCCTCTACGAGCAGTACTTC.

In its sample, this clone was seen a few times. The chain joins TRBV19 to TRBJ1-2; possibly TRBD1 for D (6 bases). Trimming took off 5 bases at V and 7 bases at J, with 14 bases between the two ends. The germline gives CDR1 LNHDA, CDR2 SQIVND (reference sequence). This CDR3 has 13 residues. As DNA, the CDR3 is TGTGCCAGTAGTTACTGGGGGCAGGGTGGCTACACCTTC. This translates into CASSYWGQGGYTF.

V gene TRBV27 combines with J gene TRBJ1-5; D is unresolved. This CDR3 contains 14 residues. Trimming took 3 bases from V and 0 from J, leaving 6 bases between them. The germline V gene encodes CDR1 MNHEY and CDR2 SMNVEV (reference sequence). DNA for the CDR3: TGTGCCAGCAGTTTCTTCGGTAGCAATCAGCCCCAGCATTTT. Residues: CASSFFGSNQPQHF.

This clone was found once. The rearrangement joins TRBV10-3 to TRBJ1-2, with 7 bases aligning to TRBD1. The germline V gene has CDR1 ENHRY and CDR2 SYGVKD. The CDR3 spans 13 residues. Unmatched junction bases numbered 3, after V lost 0 bases and J lost 8 bases. The CDR3 DNA is TGTGCCATCAGTGAGTCGGAACAGGGGGGCTACACCTTC. Its protein is CAISESEQGGYTF.

The sample holds a few counts of this clone. This chain connects TRBV5-4 to TRBJ2-5, with D possibly TRBD2 on 5 matching bases. CDR1 SGHNT and CDR2 YYREEE come from the germline V gene (reference sequence). Trimming took off 0 bases at V and 2 bases at J, with 11 bases between the two ends. The CDR3 is 15 residues long. The CDR3 DNA reads TGTGCCAGCAGCTTGGGAGGGAGCCCACAAGAGACCCAGTACTTC. Protein sequence: CASSLGGSPQETQYF.

This clone was seen a few times. This chain uses TRBV4-1 with TRBJ1-2; tentatively, D is TRBD1 (5 bases). The CDR3 covers 11 residues. Trimming cost V 4 bases and J 8 bases, with 8 bases left between them. Per germline, CDR1 MGHRA and CDR2 YSYEKL. The chain's CDR3 is CASSPGLGYTF. Here the CDR3 DNA reads TGCGCCAGCAGCCCAGGGTTAGGCTACACCTTC.

This chain links TRBV5-6 with TRBJ2-5; 8 bases agree with TRBD1. The CDR3 is 14 residues long. The V and J ends lost 4 bases and 2 bases, in that order; junction bases with no gene match: 4. Germline assignment: CDR1 SGHDT and CDR2 YYEEEE. CDR3 region: CASSPDRAQETQYF. The CDR3, as DNA: TGTGCCAGCAGCCCGGACAGGGCACAAGAGACCCAGTACTTC.